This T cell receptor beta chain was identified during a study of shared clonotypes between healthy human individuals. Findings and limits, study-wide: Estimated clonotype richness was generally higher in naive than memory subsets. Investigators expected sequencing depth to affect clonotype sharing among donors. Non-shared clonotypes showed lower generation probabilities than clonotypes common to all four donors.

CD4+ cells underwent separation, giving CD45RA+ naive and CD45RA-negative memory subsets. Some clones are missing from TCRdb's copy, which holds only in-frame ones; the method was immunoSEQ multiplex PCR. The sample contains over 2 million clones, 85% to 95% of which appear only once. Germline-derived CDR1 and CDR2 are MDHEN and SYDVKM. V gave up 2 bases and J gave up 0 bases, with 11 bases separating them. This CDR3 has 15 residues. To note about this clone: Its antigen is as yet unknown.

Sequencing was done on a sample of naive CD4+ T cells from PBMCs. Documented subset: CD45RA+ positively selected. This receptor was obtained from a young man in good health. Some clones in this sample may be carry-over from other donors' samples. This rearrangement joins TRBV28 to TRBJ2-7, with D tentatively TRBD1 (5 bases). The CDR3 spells CASSLGARSSYEQYF. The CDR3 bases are TGTGCCAGCAGTTTAGGGGCCAGGAGCTCCTACGAGCAGTACTTC.